This TCR beta chain appears in the sequencing data of a study of cytomegalovirus exposure and HLA in healthy donors. Study-wide results and limits: Among TCR sequences, most were rare, though some public TCRs appeared in many donors. There were a few CMV-associated chains whose specificity for CMV antigens was confirmed in vitro.

V lost 3 bases and J lost 2; bases outside the gene matches: 4. Germline lookup yields CDR1 SGHRS and CDR2 YFSETQ. The CDR3 sequence is 17 residues long. TCRdb keeps only in-frame clones here, not all; method: immunoSEQ multiplex PCR. The table records over 110,000 clones, about four fifths of them present only once. With regard to this clone: The antigen is undetermined.

Sequenced input: PBMCs. This TCR derives from a woman younger than 45 in good health and CMV-seronegative. The V gene is TRBV5-1, the J gene TRBJ2-1; 14 bases agree with TRBD2. The chain's CDR3 is CASSWGGLAGAYNEQFF. The CDR3 DNA reads TGCGCCAGCAGCTGGGGGGGACTAGCGGGGGCCTACAATGAGCAGTTCTTC.